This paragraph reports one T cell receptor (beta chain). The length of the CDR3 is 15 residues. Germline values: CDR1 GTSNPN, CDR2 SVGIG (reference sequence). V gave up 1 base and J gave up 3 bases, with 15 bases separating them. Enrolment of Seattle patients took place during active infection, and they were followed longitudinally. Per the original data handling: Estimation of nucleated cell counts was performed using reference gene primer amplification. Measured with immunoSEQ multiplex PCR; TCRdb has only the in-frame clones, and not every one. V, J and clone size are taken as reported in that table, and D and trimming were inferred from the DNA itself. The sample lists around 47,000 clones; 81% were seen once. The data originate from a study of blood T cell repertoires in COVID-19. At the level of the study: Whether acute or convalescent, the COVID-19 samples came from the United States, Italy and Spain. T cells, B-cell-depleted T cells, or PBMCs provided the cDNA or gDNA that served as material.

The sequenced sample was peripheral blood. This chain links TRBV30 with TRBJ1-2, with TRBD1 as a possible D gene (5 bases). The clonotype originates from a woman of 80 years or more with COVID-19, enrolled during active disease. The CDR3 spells CAWSGGFTGYYGYTF. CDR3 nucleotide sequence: TGTGCCTGGAGTGGGGGATTCACAGGCTACTATGGCTACACCTTC.